This T cell receptor beta chain stems from a study of tumor-infiltrating lymphocytes in localized non-small cell lung cancer. Across the whole study: Each patient gave resected tumor and non-adjacent uninvolved lung tissue. Study outcomes and limitations: Not all patients were TCR sequenced, owing to tissue quantity.

The J segment lost 4 bases and the V segment lost 1 base, leaving 4 bases of the junction unmatched. The CDR3 extends over 14 amino acids. Germline CDR1 GTSNPN, CDR2 SVGIG (reference sequence). Note on this clone: Its antigen remains unidentified.

Profiling relied on immunoSEQ multiplex PCR, and the TCRdb table lists in-frame clones only, not all of them. The sample consists of under 10,000 clones, about three quarters of them appearing once. The sample consisted of lung tumor tissue. This receptor was identified in a human donor with non-small cell lung cancer. This chain joins TRBV30 and TRBJ1-5, with TRBD1 identical over 7 bases. The CDR3 protein is CAWSGTGPNQPQHF. In DNA form, the CDR3 reads TGTGCCTGGAGTGGGACAGGCCCTAATCAGCCCCAGCATTTT.